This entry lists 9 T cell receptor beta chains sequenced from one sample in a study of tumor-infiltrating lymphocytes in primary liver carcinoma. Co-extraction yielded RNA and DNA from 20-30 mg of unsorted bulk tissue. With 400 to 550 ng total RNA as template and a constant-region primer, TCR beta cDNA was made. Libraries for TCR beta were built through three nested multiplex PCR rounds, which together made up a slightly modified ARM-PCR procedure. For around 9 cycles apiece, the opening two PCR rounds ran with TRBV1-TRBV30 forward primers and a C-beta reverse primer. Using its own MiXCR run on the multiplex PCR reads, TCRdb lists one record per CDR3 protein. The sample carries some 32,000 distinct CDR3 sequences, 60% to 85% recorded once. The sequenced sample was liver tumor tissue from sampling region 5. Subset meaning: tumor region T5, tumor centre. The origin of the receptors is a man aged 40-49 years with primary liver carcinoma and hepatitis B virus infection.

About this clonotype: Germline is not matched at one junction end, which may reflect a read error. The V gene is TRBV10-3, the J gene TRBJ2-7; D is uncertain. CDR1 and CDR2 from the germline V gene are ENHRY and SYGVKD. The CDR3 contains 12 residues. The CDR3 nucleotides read TGTGCCATCAATGAGAGGATGGGGGAGCAGTACTTC. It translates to CAINERMGEQYF.

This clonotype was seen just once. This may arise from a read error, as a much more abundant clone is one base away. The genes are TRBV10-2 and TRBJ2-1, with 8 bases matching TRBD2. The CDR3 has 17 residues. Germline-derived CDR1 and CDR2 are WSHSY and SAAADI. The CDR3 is CASNEPEGLAFDNEQFF. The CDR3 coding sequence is TGCGCCAGCAATGAGCCGGAAGGACTAGCCTTCGACAATGAGCAGTTCTTC.

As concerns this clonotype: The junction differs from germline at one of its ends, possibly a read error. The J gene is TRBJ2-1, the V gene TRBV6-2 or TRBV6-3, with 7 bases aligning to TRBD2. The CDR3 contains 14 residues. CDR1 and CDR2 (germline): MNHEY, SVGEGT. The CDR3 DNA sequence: TGTGCCACCAGTTACCGGCGGGAGCGCCCCTGGCATTTCTTC. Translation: CATSYRRERPWHFF.

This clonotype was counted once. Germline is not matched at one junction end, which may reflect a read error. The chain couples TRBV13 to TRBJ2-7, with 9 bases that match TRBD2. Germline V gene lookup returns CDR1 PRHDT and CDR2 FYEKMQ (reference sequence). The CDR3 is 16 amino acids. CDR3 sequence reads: CASSLCASGTEWEQYF. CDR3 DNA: TGTGCCAGCAGCTTATGTGCTAGCGGGACTGAATGGGAGCAATACTTC.

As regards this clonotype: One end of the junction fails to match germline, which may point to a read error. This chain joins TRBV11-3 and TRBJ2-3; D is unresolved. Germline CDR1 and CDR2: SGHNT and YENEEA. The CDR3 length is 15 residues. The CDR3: CASSLESERTDTQCF. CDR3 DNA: TGTGCCAGCAGCTTAGAGTCCGAGCGCACAGATACACAGTGTTTT.

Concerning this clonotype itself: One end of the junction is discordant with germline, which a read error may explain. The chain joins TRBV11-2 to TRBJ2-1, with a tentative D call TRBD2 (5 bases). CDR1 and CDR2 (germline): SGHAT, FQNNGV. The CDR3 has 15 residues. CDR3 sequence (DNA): TGTGCCTGCAGTCTAGACTCTAGCTCTTACAATGAGCAGTTCTTC. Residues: CACSLDSSSYNEQFF.

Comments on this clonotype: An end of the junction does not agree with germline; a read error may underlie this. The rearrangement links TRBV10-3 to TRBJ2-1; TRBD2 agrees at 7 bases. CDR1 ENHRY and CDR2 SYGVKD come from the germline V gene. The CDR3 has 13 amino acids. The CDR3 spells CAICERDHGEQFF. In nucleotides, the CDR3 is TGTGCCATCTGTGAGCGGGACCACGGGGAGCAGTTCTTC.

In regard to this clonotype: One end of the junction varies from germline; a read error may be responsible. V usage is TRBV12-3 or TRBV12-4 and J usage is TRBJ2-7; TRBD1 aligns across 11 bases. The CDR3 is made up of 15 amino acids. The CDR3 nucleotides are TGTGCCACCAGTTTAGGACAGGGGGCCATCTACGGGCTGTACTTC. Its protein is CATSLGQGAIYGLYF.

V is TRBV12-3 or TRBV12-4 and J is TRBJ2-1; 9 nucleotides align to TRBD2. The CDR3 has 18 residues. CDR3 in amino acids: CANSFPSLAGGEGNEQFF. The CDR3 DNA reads TGTGCTAACAGTTTCCCCAGTCTCGCGGGAGGGGAGGGCAATGAGCAGTTCTTC.